The 31 T cell receptor beta chains below come from one sample, sequenced in a study of blood T cell repertoires in COVID-19. Assay: immunoSEQ multiplex PCR; the TCRdb copy retains only in-frame clones and omits some. The sample includes approximately 170,000 clones, over 75% seen only once; the top ten take around 9.9%. Specimen: peripheral blood. Source of these receptors: a human donor in a cohort sampled during active COVID-19.

This chain joins TRBV4-1 and TRBJ1-5; D call uncertain. V dropped 0 bases and J dropped 2 bases, with 11 bases sitting between them. In germline, CDR1 is MGHRA, CDR2 YSYEKL. The CDR3 is 16 residues long. For the CDR3, the DNA is TGCGCCAGCAGCCAAGAGGGTGGAGCCCGCAATCAGCCCCAGCATTTT. Its translation: CASSQEGGARNQPQHF.

This chain uses TRBV19 with TRBJ2-7; 11 bases match TRBD2. The junction had 16 bases not matched to a gene; V was cut back by 5 bases and J by 4 bases. The CDR3 spans 18 residues. Germline values: CDR1 LNHDA, CDR2 SQIVND (reference sequence). CDR3 in DNA: TGTGCCAGTAGTCCTGGAGTAGCGGGAGGGCCGGGAGATTACGAGCAGTACTTC. Translating it yields CASSPGVAGGPGDYEQYF.

This chain joins TRBV2 and TRBJ2-1; D ambiguous. The CDR3 is 13 amino acids. CDR1 and CDR2 (germline): SNHLY, FYNNEI. The V end was cut by 2 bases, the J end by 6 bases, with 8 bases between. CDR3 DNA sequence: TGTGCCAGCAGTGAAAACGCCGGCAATGAGCAGTTCTTC. Encoded protein: CASSENAGNEQFF.

The J gene is TRBJ2-7, the V gene TRBV6-5; D may correspond to TRBD1 or TRBD2 (7 bases each). Trimming cost V 10 bases and J 5 bases, with 18 bases left between them. The CDR3 covers 13 residues. Per germline, CDR1 MNHEY and CDR2 SVGAGI. The chain's CDR3 is CATRGGNPHEQYF. Here the CDR3 DNA reads TGTGCCACCAGGGGGGGGAACCCCCACGAGCAGTACTTC.

This clone has only one observation. The V and J genes are TRBV29-1 and TRBJ2-3, with TRBD2 matching 10 bases. The germline CDR1 and CDR2 sequences are SQVTM and ANQGSEA. The CDR3 has 13 amino acids. V was clipped by 6 bases and J by 3 bases; unmatched bases: 3. For the CDR3, the DNA is TGCAGCGTAGCGGGAGGGCCAACAGATACGCAGTATTTT. Translated, it gives CSVAGGPTDTQYF.

The chain is built from TRBV7-2 and TRBJ1-5; D unresolved. The CDR3 spans 14 residues. The germline V gene has CDR1 SGHTA and CDR2 FQGNSA. Deletions cut 2 bases from V and 0 bases from J, with 5 bases between. Here the CDR3 reads CASSLQNSNQPQHF. DNA for the CDR3: TGTGCCAGCAGCTTACAGAATAGCAATCAGCCCCAGCATTTT. Together with reference TRBV7-2 and TRBJ1-5, the CDR3 gives the full variable domain: GAGVSQSPSNKVTEKGKDVELRCDPISGHTALYWYRQSLGQGLEFLIYFQGNSAPDKSGLPSDRFSAERTGGSVSTLTIQRTQQEDSAVYLCASSLQNSNQPQHFGDGTRLSIL.

The chain links TRBV7-2 to TRBJ2-7; perhaps TRBD1 as D (6 bases). The CDR3 runs to 14 residues. CDR1 and CDR2 (germline): SGHTA, FQGNSA. V was trimmed by 5 bases and J by 4 bases, leaving 15 bases between them. CDR3 protein: CASSPQGQGYEQYF. CDR3 bases: TGTGCCAGCAGCCCGCAGGGTCAGGGGTACGAGCAGTACTTC.

The table lists this clone with a count of one. This chain links TRBV3-1 (or the pseudogene TRBV3-2) with TRBJ2-3; a weak D match, TRBD1 (6 bases). The CDR3 is 16 amino acids. Trimming left V 3 bases short and J 8 bases short, with 21 bases between. Germline CDR1 and CDR2: LGHDT and YNNKEL (reference sequence). The CDR3 spells CASSHPQGMGDRTQYF. CDR3 DNA: TGTGCCAGCAGCCACCCGCAGGGGATGGGGGATCGTACGCAGTATTTT.

DNA of the CDR3: TGTGCCAGCAGCGTAGGGGCTACGGTTCCAGGGTACTCCTACGAGCAGTACTTC. Translated, it gives CASSVGATVPGYSYEQYF. The chain uses TRBV9 and TRBJ2-7, with a tentative D call TRBD1 (5 bases). The CDR3 runs to 18 residues. V was pared by 0 bases and J by 0 bases, with 19 bases between. Germline-derived CDR1 and CDR2 are SGDLS and YYNGEE.

This sequence joins TRBV3-1 (or the pseudogene TRBV3-2) and TRBJ1-3; D unclear. The length of the CDR3 is 15 residues. Germline values: CDR1 LGHDT, CDR2 YNNKEL (reference sequence). V was pared by 1 base and J by 9 bases, with 16 bases between. CDR3 residues: CASSQGSDTRSTIYF. The CDR3 DNA follows: TGTGCCAGCAGCCAAGGATCCGACACTAGGAGCACCATATATTTT.

The V gene is TRBV27, the J gene TRBJ1-2; 10 bases agree with TRBD1. CDR3 length: 16 amino acids. The V segment lost 0 bases and the J segment 8 bases; nucleotides outside the gene matches: 9. Looked up from germline, CDR1 is MNHEY and CDR2 is SMNVEV (reference sequence). The CDR3 region has the DNA TGTGCCAGCAGTTTATCGACAGGGGGCACGTCCTTCGGCTACACCTTC. Translated, it gives CASSLSTGGTSFGYTF.

The V gene is TRBV9, the J gene TRBJ1-1; tentatively, D is TRBD1 (5 bases). There are 13 residues in the CDR3. Per the germline V gene, CDR1 is SGDLS and CDR2 is YYNGEE. V was clipped by 0 bases and J by 8 bases, with 11 bases between them. The CDR3 here is CASSVVLNREAFF. DNA of the CDR3: TGTGCCAGCAGCGTAGTTTTAAACAGGGAAGCTTTCTTT. Together with reference TRBV9 and TRBJ1-1, the CDR3 gives the full variable domain: DSGVTQTPKHLITATGQRVTLRCSPRSGDLSVYWYQQSLDQGLQFLIQYYNGEERAKGNILERFSAQQFPDLHSELNLSSLELGDSALYFCASSVVLNREAFFGQGTRLTVV.

This rearrangement joins TRBV18 to TRBJ2-1, with D maybe TRBD2 (6 bases). V lost 0 bases and J lost 2, with 11 bases in between. Germline CDR1 reads KGHSH; CDR2 reads LQKENI. CDR3 length equals 16 residues. This chain's CDR3 is CASSPPLAETYNEQFF. The CDR3, as DNA: TGTGCCAGCTCACCACCGTTAGCGGAAACCTACAATGAGCAGTTCTTC.

J is TRBJ1-2 and V is TRBV6-5; 10 positions match TRBD1. J lost 2 bases, V lost 7 bases, and 7 bases had no gene match. This CDR3 contains 15 residues. CDR1 and CDR2 from the germline V gene are MNHEY and SVGAGI. The CDR3 is CASTPDRGMNYGYTF. The CDR3 region has the DNA TGTGCCAGCACCCCGGACAGGGGGATGAACTATGGCTACACCTTC.

The V and J genes are TRBV5-4 and TRBJ2-1; TRBD2 matches at 10 bases. This CDR3 contains 16 residues. Germline V CDR1 and CDR2: SGHNT, YYREEE (reference sequence). V lost 2 bases and J lost 12; bases outside the gene matches: 14. CDR3 sequence: CASSLKAASGRFRQFF. The CDR3 coding sequence is TGTGCCAGCAGCTTAAAGGCGGCTAGCGGGAGATTCAGGCAGTTCTTC.

Comment on this clone: A single base separates this from a much larger clone, so it may be a read error. CDR3 region: CASSRTGGLYEQYF. In DNA form, the CDR3 reads TGTGCCAGCAGCCGGACAGGGGGCCTCTACGAGCAGTACTTC. This sequence joins TRBV3-1 (or the pseudogene TRBV3-2) and TRBJ2-7; 11 nucleotides line up with TRBD1. CDR3 size: 14 residues. Germline V gene sequence: CDR1 LGHDT, CDR2 YNNKEL (reference sequence). Trimming took 4 bases from V and 3 from J; bases not matched to a gene: 2.

The chain employs TRBV4-3 and TRBJ2-2, with D tentatively TRBD1 (6 bases). Germline V gives CDR1 LGHNA, CDR2 YSLEER. Trimming shortened V by 4 bases and J by 6 bases, and 21 bases separated the two germline ends. The CDR3 is 17 amino acids. The CDR3: CASSPTPQGPFPGELFF. The CDR3 bases are TGCGCCAGCAGCCCCACCCCGCAGGGGCCCTTCCCCGGGGAGCTGTTTTTT.

The V gene is TRBV19, the J gene TRBJ2-7, with D possibly being TRBD1 (5 bases). Trimming stripped 0 bases from V and 3 bases from J, with 6 bases between. Germline values: CDR1 LNHDA, CDR2 SQIVND (reference sequence). This CDR3 has 13 residues. In nucleotides, the CDR3 is TGTGCCAGTAGTATAGAAGACAGCTACGAGCAGTACTTC. Amino acids: CASSIEDSYEQYF.

J is TRBJ2-5 and V is TRBV6-5, with 10 positions matching TRBD2. Looked up from germline, CDR1 is MNHEY and CDR2 is SVGAGI. The CDR3 totals 15 residues. Trimming took 5 bases from V and 0 from J; bases not matched to a gene: 3. The chain's CDR3 is CASSLAGANQETQYF. The DNA of the CDR3 is TGTGCCAGCAGTCTAGCGGGGGCCAACCAAGAGACCCAGTACTTC.

CDR3 nucleotide sequence: TGTGCCAGCAGCGTCAGGCAAGAGACCCAGTACTTC. This codes for CASSVRQETQYF. The chain carries TRBV6-5 and TRBJ2-5; no clear D. CDR1 MNHEY and CDR2 SVGAGI come from the germline V gene. V was trimmed by 6 bases and J by 2 bases, leaving 7 bases between them. This CDR3 has 12 residues.

The chain joins TRBV11-2 to TRBJ2-5, with 9 bases aligning to TRBD2. Germline CDR1 and CDR2: SGHAT and FQNNGV. The CDR3 length is 15 residues. V was clipped by 5 bases and J by 4 bases; unmatched bases: 8. CDR3 amino acids: CASSREGREGETQYF. CDR3 nucleotide sequence: TGTGCCAGCAGCCGAGAGGGGCGGGAGGGAGAGACCCAGTACTTC.

The gene calls are TRBV5-1 and TRBJ2-5; a weak D match, TRBD2 (5 bases). Germline-derived CDR1 and CDR2 are SGHRS and YFSETQ. Trimming shortened V by 8 bases and J by 0 bases, and 11 bases separated the two germline ends. CDR3 length equals 13 residues. The CDR3 loop is CASKGSYQETQYF. The CDR3 region has the DNA TGCGCCAGTAAAGGGAGTTACCAAGAGACCCAGTACTTC.

The chain has TRBV11-2 and TRBJ2-7; possibly TRBD2 for D (7 bases). CDR3 length: 18 amino acids. CDR1 is SGHAT, CDR2 FQNNGV, per germline. V gave up 5 bases and J gave up 7 bases, with 30 bases separating them. The DNA for the CDR3 is TGTGCCAGCAGCCCGTGGGGGGGCGGGGTCCTACTCTCTACGGAGCAGTACTTC. This encodes CASSPWGGGVLLSTEQYF.

The chain joins TRBV5-4 to TRBJ1-1, with a tentative D call TRBD1 (5 bases). CDR3 length equals 15 residues. Per germline, CDR1 SGHNT and CDR2 YYREEE (reference sequence). V was shortened by 2 bases and J by 0 bases, with 11 bases between the two germline ends. The CDR3 region is CASSLQEYMNTEAFF. In DNA, the CDR3 is TGTGCCAGCAGCTTACAGGAATACATGAACACTGAAGCTTTCTTT.

This clone turned up a few times. This rearrangement joins TRBV7-8 to TRBJ2-5, with 14 bases lining up with TRBD2. Trimming at V came to 5 bases and at J to 2 bases, leaving 7 bases not matched to a gene. The CDR3 runs 17 residues. Germline assignment: CDR1 SGHVS and CDR2 FQNEAQ. The CDR3 bases are TGTGCCAGCAGCCTAAGACTAGCGGGGGGGCAACAAGAGACCCAGTACTTC. Its protein product is CASSLRLAGGQQETQYF.

V usage is TRBV27 and J usage is TRBJ1-6; D is unresolved. This CDR3 comprises 15 residues. Germline V gene lookup returns CDR1 MNHEY and CDR2 SMNVEV (reference sequence). V dropped 7 bases and J dropped 0 bases, with 10 bases sitting between them. The CDR3 region is CASKLTSSYNSPLHF. CDR3 nucleotides: TGTGCCAGCAAATTAACGAGCTCCTATAATTCACCCCTCCACTTT.

V usage is TRBV19 and J usage is TRBJ1-1; no definite D call. CDR1 is LNHDA and CDR2 is SQIVND in the germline V gene (reference sequence). The CDR3 is 14 residues long. V was trimmed by 6 bases and J by 5 bases, leaving 16 bases between them. The CDR3 is CASRSIEKWTEAFF. CDR3 sequence (DNA): TGTGCCAGTAGGTCGATAGAGAAGTGGACTGAAGCTTTCTTT.

This clone has a handful of counts. The rearrangement uses TRBV5-4 and TRBJ1-2, with 7 bases identical to TRBD1. Unmatched junction bases numbered 1, after V lost 0 bases and J lost 5 bases. Germline CDR1 SGHNT, CDR2 YYREEE (reference sequence). This CDR3 is built from 13 residues. CDR3 nucleotide sequence: TGTGCCAGCAGCTTGGAGGGACAGTATGGCTACACCTTC. Translating gives CASSLEGQYGYTF.

The chain employs TRBV29-1 and TRBJ1-2; D may be TRBD1 (6 bases). Germline CDR1 reads SQVTM; CDR2 reads ANQGSEA. The CDR3 has 12 residues. The V gene lost 6 bases and the J gene lost 4 bases, with 12 bases spanning the gap. The CDR3 spells CSVDDRIYGYTF. CDR3 nucleotides: TGCAGCGTCGACGACAGGATCTATGGCTACACCTTC.

This clone appeared a single time. This chain connects TRBV7-6 to TRBJ1-4, with a tentative D call TRBD1 (6 bases). Germline CDR1 reads SGHVS; CDR2 reads FNYEAQ. V lost 5 bases, J lost 4 bases, and 23 bases lay in between. This CDR3 region has 18 residues. CDR3 nucleotides: TGTGCCAGCAGCCCCCCACCGGACAGACGAAGATGTAATGAAAAACTGTTTTTT. Protein: CASSPPPDRRRCNEKLFF.

The gene calls are TRBV20-1 and TRBJ2-5; 7 bases agree with TRBD1. CDR3 length: 11 residues. After removal of 5 bases from V and 5 bases from J, the junction contained 2 bases not matched to a gene. From germline, CDR1 is DFQATT and CDR2 SNEGSKA (reference sequence). The CDR3 sequence: CSAATGETQYF. CDR3 nucleotides: TGCAGTGCTGCGACAGGGGAGACCCAGTACTTC.